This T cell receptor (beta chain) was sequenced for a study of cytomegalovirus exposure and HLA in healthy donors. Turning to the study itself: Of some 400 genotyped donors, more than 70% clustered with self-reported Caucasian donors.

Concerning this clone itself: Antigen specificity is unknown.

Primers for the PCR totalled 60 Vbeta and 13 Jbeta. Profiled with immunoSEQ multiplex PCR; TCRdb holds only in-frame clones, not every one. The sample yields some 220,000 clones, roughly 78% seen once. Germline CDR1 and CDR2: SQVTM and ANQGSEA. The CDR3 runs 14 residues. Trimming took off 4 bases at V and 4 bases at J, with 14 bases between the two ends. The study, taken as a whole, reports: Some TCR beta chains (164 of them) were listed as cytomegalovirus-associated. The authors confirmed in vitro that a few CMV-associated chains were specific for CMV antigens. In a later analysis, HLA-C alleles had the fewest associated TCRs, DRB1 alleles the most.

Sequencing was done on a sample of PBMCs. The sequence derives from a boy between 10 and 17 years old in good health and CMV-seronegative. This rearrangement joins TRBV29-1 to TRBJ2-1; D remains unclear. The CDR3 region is CSVAAVPIYNEQFF. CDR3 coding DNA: TGCAGCGTTGCGGCGGTTCCTATTTACAATGAGCAGTTCTTC.